This is a list of T cell receptor beta chains from one sample in a study of cytomegalovirus exposure and HLA in healthy donors. Sequencing used immunoSEQ multiplex PCR; TCRdb keeps in-frame clones, though not all of them. This repertoire shows about 160,000 clones, around 79% found once; its top ten account for less than 3%. Input material: PBMCs. These receptors were taken from a female donor in good health and CMV-seronegative. CDR3s include the opening cysteine and the closing phenylalanine or tryptophan. The D gene is left open where the match is weak. Only some rows state a clone size, as once, few, many or a class for expanded clones.

j_call: TRBJ1-3
v_call: TRBV7-9
d_call: NA
clone_size: NA
cdr3_nt: TGTGCCAGCAGCCGGAGGGACACCATATATTTT
cdr3_aa: CASSRRDTIYF

j_call: TRBJ1-5
v_call: TRBV30
d_call: NA
clone_size: NA
cdr3_nt: TGTGCCTGGAGTAAGTCCGGGGGCAATCAGCCCCAGCATTTT
cdr3_aa: CAWSKSGGNQPQHF

j_call: TRBJ1-1
v_call: TRBV15
d_call: TRBD1
clone_size: NA
cdr3_nt: TGTGCCACAGGGGACAGAAACACTGAAGCTTTCTTT
cdr3_aa: CATGDRNTEAFF

j_call: TRBJ1-1
v_call: TRBV7-6
d_call: TRBD1
clone_size: NA
cdr3_nt: TGTGCCAGCAGCTTGGGGGACAGGGAAATGGACGAAGCTTTCTTT
cdr3_aa: CASSLGDREMDEAFF

j_call: TRBJ2-5
v_call: TRBV7-9
d_call: NA
clone_size: NA
cdr3_nt: TGTGCCAGCAGCGACGACAGTGAGACCCAGTACTTC
cdr3_aa: CASSDDSETQYF

j_call: TRBJ1-2
v_call: TRBV7-9
d_call: TRBD1
clone_size: NA
cdr3_nt: TGTGCCAGCAGCTCGCTACAGGGGGTAGGCTATGGCTACACCTTC
cdr3_aa: CASSSLQGVGYGYTF

j_call: TRBJ2-3
v_call: TRBV7-3
d_call: TRBD1
clone_size: few
cdr3_nt: TGTGCCAGCAGCCGGACAGGTCGCACAGATACGCAGTATTTT
cdr3_aa: CASSRTGRTDTQYF

j_call: TRBJ2-5
v_call: TRBV19
d_call: NA
clone_size: NA
cdr3_nt: TGTGCCAGTGGCTCGCTGGAAGAGACCCAGTACTTC
cdr3_aa: CASGSLEETQYF

j_call: TRBJ2-7
v_call: TRBV5-1
d_call: NA
clone_size: NA
cdr3_nt: TGCGCCAGCAGCTTGACAGGGCCTTCCTACGAGCAGTACTTC
cdr3_aa: CASSLTGPSYEQYF

j_call: TRBJ2-2
v_call: TRBV18
d_call: TRBD1
clone_size: NA
cdr3_nt: TGTGCCAGCCGGGGACAGGACACCGGGGAGCTGTTTTTT
cdr3_aa: CASRGQDTGELFF

j_call: TRBJ1-2
v_call: TRBV29-1
d_call: NA
clone_size: NA
cdr3_nt: TGCAGCGTTGACGAGGCGGGCTATGGCTACACCTTC
cdr3_aa: CSVDEAGYGYTF

j_call: TRBJ2-1
v_call: TRBV19
d_call: NA
clone_size: NA
cdr3_nt: TGTGCCAGTAGGAAACAGGTGGGCTCCTACAATGAGCAGTTCTTC
cdr3_aa: CASRKQVGSYNEQFF

j_call: TRBJ2-2
v_call: TRBV5-1
d_call: NA
clone_size: NA
cdr3_nt: TGCGCCAGCAGCCCCCTGACTGAGACCACCGGGGAGCTGTTTTTT
cdr3_aa: CASSPLTETTGELFF

j_call: TRBJ2-7
v_call: TRBV19
d_call: TRBD2
clone_size: few
cdr3_nt: TGTGCCAGTAGTATTGGACTAGCCGATTCCTACGAGCAGTACTTC
cdr3_aa: CASSIGLADSYEQYF

j_call: TRBJ2-2
v_call: TRBV5-1
d_call: NA
clone_size: NA
cdr3_nt: TGCGCCAGCAGCTTGGCCGTCGCGGGGAAGAACACCGGGGAGCTGTTTTTT
cdr3_aa: CASSLAVAGKNTGELFF

j_call: TRBJ1-1
v_call: TRBV29-1
d_call: TRBD1
clone_size: once
cdr3_nt: TGCAGCGTCAGGACAGGGGAGGGTTCCGAAGCTTTCTTT
cdr3_aa: CSVRTGEGSEAFF

j_call: TRBJ2-3
v_call: TRBV7-9
d_call: NA
clone_size: NA
cdr3_nt: TGTGCCAGCAGCTTAAATGGGGCGTGGGATACGCAGTATTTT
cdr3_aa: CASSLNGAWDTQYF

j_call: TRBJ1-1
v_call: TRBV19
d_call: TRBD1
clone_size: NA
cdr3_nt: TGTGCCAGTGCAACAGGGGTGAACACTGAAGCTTTCTTT
cdr3_aa: CASATGVNTEAFF

j_call: TRBJ2-7
v_call: TRBV7-2
d_call: NA
clone_size: NA
cdr3_nt: TGTGCCAGCAGCTGGGGGGCAGGGAGGGGCGAGCAGTACTTC
cdr3_aa: CASSWGAGRGEQYF

j_call: TRBJ1-2
v_call: TRBV11-2
d_call: NA
clone_size: NA
cdr3_nt: TGTGCCAGCAGCTTAGTATCCGGGGGGGGCGCAGACTATGGCTACACCTTC
cdr3_aa: CASSLVSGGGADYGYTF

j_call: TRBJ1-5
v_call: TRBV30
d_call: TRBD1
clone_size: few
cdr3_nt: TGTGCCTGGGGCTCGGGACAGTCTGCGCCCCAGCATTTT
cdr3_aa: CAWGSGQSAPQHF

j_call: TRBJ1-5
v_call: TRBV10-3
d_call: TRBD1
clone_size: few
cdr3_nt: TGTGCCTCCAGTCTGGACAGGGAAATCGCAGCCCAGCATTTT
cdr3_aa: CASSLDREIAAQHF

j_call: TRBJ2-1
v_call: TRBV7-3
d_call: TRBD2
clone_size: few
cdr3_nt: TGTGCCAGCAGCCTGAATAGCGGGGATGCCCCCCCCGAGCAGTTCTTC
cdr3_aa: CASSLNSGDAPPEQFF

j_call: TRBJ2-7
v_call: TRBV23-1
d_call: NA
clone_size: NA
cdr3_nt: TGCGCCAGCACTCGTACGAGGGCTCTGAGGTACGAGCAGTACTTC
cdr3_aa: CASTRTRALRYEQYF

j_call: TRBJ1-5
v_call: TRBV2
d_call: NA
clone_size: few
cdr3_nt: TGTGCCAGCAGGGAGGACGGCGGCAATCAGCCCCAGCATTTT
cdr3_aa: CASREDGGNQPQHF

j_call: TRBJ2-1
v_call: TRBV5-6
d_call: TRBD2
clone_size: NA
cdr3_nt: TGTGCCAGCAGCTCGGGACTAGCGGAAAGGGAGTTCTTC
cdr3_aa: CASSSGLAEREFF

j_call: TRBJ2-7
v_call: TRBV7-9
d_call: NA
clone_size: NA
cdr3_nt: TGTGCCAGCAGCTTGAGGGGGAATACCTACGAGCAGTACTTC
cdr3_aa: CASSLRGNTYEQYF

j_call: TRBJ2-7
v_call: TRBV7-9
d_call: NA
clone_size: NA
cdr3_nt: TGTGCCAGCAGCTTAGCCAGGGCAAACGAGCAGTACTTC
cdr3_aa: CASSLARANEQYF

j_call: TRBJ2-3
v_call: TRBV4-3
d_call: NA
clone_size: NA
cdr3_nt: TGCGCCAGCAGCCAAGAGGGGACTCCCACAGATACGCAGTATTTT
cdr3_aa: CASSQEGTPTDTQYF

j_call: TRBJ1-1
v_call: TRBV5-1
d_call: NA
clone_size: NA
cdr3_nt: TGCGCCAGCAGCTTGGCCCGTGGAGGCCCTGAAGCTTTCTTT
cdr3_aa: CASSLARGGPEAFF

j_call: TRBJ1-2
v_call: TRBV28
d_call: NA
clone_size: NA
cdr3_nt: TGTGCCAGCAGGTCAGCGGGCCCCTTTAACTATGGCTACACCTTC
cdr3_aa: CASRSAGPFNYGYTF

j_call: TRBJ2-1
v_call: TRBV4-3
d_call: NA
clone_size: NA
cdr3_nt: TGCGCCAGCAGCCAAGACCCCACCCGGCGGGACAATGAGCAGTTCTTC
cdr3_aa: CASSQDPTRRDNEQFF

j_call: TRBJ2-7
v_call: TRBV6-1
d_call: NA
clone_size: few
cdr3_nt: TGTGCCACCCGCAGGCAGTACTTC
cdr3_aa: CATRRQYF

j_call: TRBJ1-1
v_call: TRBV19
d_call: TRBD1
clone_size: NA
cdr3_nt: TGTGCCAGTAGTATCCGGGGACAGGAAGCTTTCTTT
cdr3_aa: CASSIRGQEAFF

j_call: TRBJ2-2
v_call: TRBV28
d_call: NA
clone_size: NA
cdr3_nt: TGTGCCAGCAGGTTTGGAGCAACTCCCACCGGGGAGCTGTTTTTT
cdr3_aa: CASRFGATPTGELFF

j_call: TRBJ1-5
v_call: TRBV27
d_call: NA
clone_size: few
cdr3_nt: TGTGCCAGCAGTTTTTCTGGGGGGAGTCAGCCCCAGCATTTT
cdr3_aa: CASSFSGGSQPQHF

j_call: TRBJ2-4
v_call: TRBV6-4
d_call: TRBD2
clone_size: NA
cdr3_nt: TGTGCCAGCAGTGACCATCCAGCGGGGAGCGATGCCAAAAACATTCAGTACTTC
cdr3_aa: CASSDHPAGSDAKNIQYF

j_call: TRBJ1-4
v_call: TRBV28
d_call: TRBD1
clone_size: NA
cdr3_nt: TGTGCCAGCACCCAGGGGGGTGGAACTAATGAAAAACTGTTTTTT
cdr3_aa: CASTQGGGTNEKLFF

j_call: TRBJ2-7
v_call: TRBV11-2
d_call: NA
clone_size: NA
cdr3_nt: TGTGCCAGCAGCCGGCGGGGTCGGGACGAGCAGTACTTC
cdr3_aa: CASSRRGRDEQYF

j_call: TRBJ2-1
v_call: TRBV2
d_call: TRBD2
clone_size: NA
cdr3_nt: TGTGCCAGCAGGCTAGCGGGGTTTACCTACAATGAGCAGTTCTTC
cdr3_aa: CASRLAGFTYNEQFF

j_call: TRBJ2-3
v_call: TRBV4-3
d_call: NA
clone_size: once
cdr3_nt: TGCGCCAGCAGCCAAGAGCGGTCGGCCAGTGCGCAGTATTTT
cdr3_aa: CASSQERSASAQYF

j_call: TRBJ2-6
v_call: TRBV5-1
d_call: NA
clone_size: NA
cdr3_nt: TGCGCCAGCAGCTCTGACAGAAGGTCTGGGGCCAACGTCCTGACTTTC
cdr3_aa: CASSSDRRSGANVLTF

j_call: TRBJ2-1
v_call: TRBV11-2
d_call: NA
clone_size: NA
cdr3_nt: TGTGCCAGCAGCTTAAGTCCTAGCGCAAACTACAATGAGCAGTTCTTC
cdr3_aa: CASSLSPSANYNEQFF

j_call: TRBJ1-1
v_call: TRBV4-2
d_call: NA
clone_size: NA
cdr3_nt: TGTGCCAGCAGCCCAAGCTCGATGAACACTGAAGCTTTCTTT
cdr3_aa: CASSPSSMNTEAFF

j_call: TRBJ1-2
v_call: TRBV18
d_call: TRBD1
clone_size: NA
cdr3_nt: TGTGCCAGCTCACCAGGGACAGGCGATTTCTATGGCTACACCTTC
cdr3_aa: CASSPGTGDFYGYTF

j_call: TRBJ1-1
v_call: TRBV19
d_call: NA
clone_size: NA
cdr3_nt: TGTGCCACTTGGTGGGGGCAAGGTGAAGCTTTCTTT
cdr3_aa: CATWWGQGEAFF

j_call: TRBJ2-5
v_call: TRBV9
d_call: TRBD2
clone_size: NA
cdr3_nt: TGTGCCAGCAGCTCCGGGGGGGTAGCGTACCAAGAGACCCAGTACTTC
cdr3_aa: CASSSGGVAYQETQYF

j_call: TRBJ2-2
v_call: TRBV5-4
d_call: NA
clone_size: few
cdr3_nt: TGTGCCAGCAGGTTGGACTCAACCACCGGGGAGCTGTTTTTT
cdr3_aa: CASRLDSTTGELFF

j_call: TRBJ2-7
v_call: TRBV13
d_call: TRBD1
clone_size: few
cdr3_nt: TGTGCCAGCAGCCCCCAGGGGACAGGGCGACACGAGCAGTACTTC
cdr3_aa: CASSPQGTGRHEQYF

j_call: TRBJ2-7
v_call: TRBV7-2
d_call: NA
clone_size: NA
cdr3_nt: TGTGCCAGCAGCCGTTTTTACGAGCAGTACTTC
cdr3_aa: CASSRFYEQYF

j_call: TRBJ2-7
v_call: TRBV11-2
d_call: TRBD1
clone_size: NA
cdr3_nt: TGTGCCAGCAGGGCCACCGGGACAGGTTTATCCTACGAGCAGTACTTC
cdr3_aa: CASRATGTGLSYEQYF

j_call: TRBJ1-1
v_call: TRBV11-2
d_call: NA
clone_size: NA
cdr3_nt: TGTGCCAGCACCACGGGGGGAGTCCTCACTGAAGCTTTCTTT
cdr3_aa: CASTTGGVLTEAFF

j_call: TRBJ1-4
v_call: TRBV7-4
d_call: NA
clone_size: NA
cdr3_nt: TGTGCCAGCAGCCCCCGGGATCCTGCAACTAATGAAAAACTGTTTTTT
cdr3_aa: CASSPRDPATNEKLFF